This TCR beta chain is from a study of blood T cell repertoires in COVID-19. The overall study: The samples span acute and convalescent COVID-19 from the United States, Italy and Spain.

Some clones are missing from TCRdb's copy, which holds only in-frame ones; the method was immunoSEQ multiplex PCR. The sample shows around 220,000 clones, 65% to 80% of them seen only once. Germline V gene lookup returns CDR1 SGDLS and CDR2 YYNGEE. Trimming cost V 3 bases and J 4 bases; bases outside gene matches: 19. The CDR3 runs to 19 residues. The V call is TRBV9, the J call TRBJ2-7; 10 positions agree with TRBD2. This receptor was obtained from a woman aged 40 to 55 with active or convalescent COVID-19. Sequencing was done on a sample of peripheral blood. DNA for the CDR3: TGTGCCAGCAGCGCTCGACAGGGAAGATCCCTAGCGGGGGCTTACGAGCAGTACGTC. Amino acid sequence: CASSARQGRSLAGAYEQYV.